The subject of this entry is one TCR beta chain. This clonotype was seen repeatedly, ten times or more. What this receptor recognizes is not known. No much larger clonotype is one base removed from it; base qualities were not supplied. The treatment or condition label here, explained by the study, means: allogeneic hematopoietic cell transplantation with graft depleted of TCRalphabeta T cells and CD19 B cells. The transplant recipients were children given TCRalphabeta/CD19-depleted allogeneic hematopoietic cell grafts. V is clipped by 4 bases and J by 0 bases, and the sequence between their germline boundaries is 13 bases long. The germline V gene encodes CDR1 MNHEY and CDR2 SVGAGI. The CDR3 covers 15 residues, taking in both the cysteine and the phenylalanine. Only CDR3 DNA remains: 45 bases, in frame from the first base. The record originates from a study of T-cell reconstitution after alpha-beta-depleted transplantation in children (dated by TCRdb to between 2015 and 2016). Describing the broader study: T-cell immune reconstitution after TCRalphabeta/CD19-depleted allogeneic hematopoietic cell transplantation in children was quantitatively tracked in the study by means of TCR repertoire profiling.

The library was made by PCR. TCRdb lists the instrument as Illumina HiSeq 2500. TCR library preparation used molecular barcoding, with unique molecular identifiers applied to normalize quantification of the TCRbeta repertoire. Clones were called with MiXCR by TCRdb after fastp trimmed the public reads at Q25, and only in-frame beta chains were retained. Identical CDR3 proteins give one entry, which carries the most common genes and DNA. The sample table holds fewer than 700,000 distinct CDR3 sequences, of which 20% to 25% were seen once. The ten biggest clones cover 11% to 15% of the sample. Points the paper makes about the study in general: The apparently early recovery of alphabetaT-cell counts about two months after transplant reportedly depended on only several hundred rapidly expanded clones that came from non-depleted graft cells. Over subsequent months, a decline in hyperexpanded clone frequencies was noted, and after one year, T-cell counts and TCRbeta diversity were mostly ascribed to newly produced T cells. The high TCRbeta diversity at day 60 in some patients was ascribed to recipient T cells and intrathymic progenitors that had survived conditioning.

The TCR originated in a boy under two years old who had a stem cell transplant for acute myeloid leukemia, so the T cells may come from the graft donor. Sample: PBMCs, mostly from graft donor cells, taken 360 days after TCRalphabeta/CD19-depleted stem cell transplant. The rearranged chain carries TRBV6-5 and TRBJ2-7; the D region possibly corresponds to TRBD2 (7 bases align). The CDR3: CASSSRGGTSYEQYF. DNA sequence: TGTGCCAGCAGTTCTCGCGGGGGCACCTCCTACGAGCAGTACTTC.